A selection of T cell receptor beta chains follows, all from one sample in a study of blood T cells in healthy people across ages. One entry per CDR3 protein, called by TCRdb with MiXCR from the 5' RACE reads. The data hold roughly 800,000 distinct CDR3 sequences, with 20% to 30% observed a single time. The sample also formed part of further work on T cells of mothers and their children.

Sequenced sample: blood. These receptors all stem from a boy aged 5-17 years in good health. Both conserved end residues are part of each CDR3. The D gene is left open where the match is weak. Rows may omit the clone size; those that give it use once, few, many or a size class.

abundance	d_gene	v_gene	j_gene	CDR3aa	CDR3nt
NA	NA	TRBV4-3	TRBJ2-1	CASSQGPPTNFLFF	TGCGCCAGCAGCCAAGGCCCTCCTACCAACTTTCTGTTCTTC
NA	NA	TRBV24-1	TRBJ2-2	CATSDLAPRSTGELFF	TGTGCCACCAGTGATTTAGCCCCGCGAAGCACCGGGGAGCTGTTTTTT
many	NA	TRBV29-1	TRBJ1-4	CSVVQGEKLFF	TGCAGCGTTGTCCAGGGCGAAAAACTGTTTTTT
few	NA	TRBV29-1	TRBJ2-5	CSVDEWVQETQYF	TGCAGCGTTGATGAGTGGGTCCAAGAGACCCAGTACTTC
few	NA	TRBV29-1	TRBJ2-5	CSVPAGTPEQYF	TGCAGCGTTCCTGCCGGGACACCGGAGCAGTACTTC
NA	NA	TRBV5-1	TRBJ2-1	CASSLGGAISYNEQFF	TGCGCCAGCAGCTTGGGTGGGGCAATCTCCTACAATGAGCAGTTCTTC
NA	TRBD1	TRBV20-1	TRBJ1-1	CSATSTGTTEAFF	TGCAGTGCTACCTCGACAGGGACCACTGAAGCTTTCTTT
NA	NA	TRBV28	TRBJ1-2	CASSFGGTPTYGYTF	TGTGCCAGCAGTTTCGGCGGGACACCAACTTATGGCTACACCTTC
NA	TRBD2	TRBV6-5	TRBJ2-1	CASSMSGGFNEQFF	TGTGCCAGCAGTATGAGCGGGGGGTTCAATGAGCAGTTCTTC
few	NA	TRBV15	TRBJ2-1	CATSRKTAYNEQFF	TGTGCCACCAGCAGAAAGACAGCTTACAATGAGCAGTTCTTC
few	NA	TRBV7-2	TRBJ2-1	CASSLVGPQSYNEQFF	TGTGCCAGCAGCTTGGTTGGTCCACAATCCTACAATGAGCAGTTCTTC
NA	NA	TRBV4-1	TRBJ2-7	CASSLVSAFSYEQCF	TGCGCCAGCAGCCTTGTCTCGGCGTTCTCCTACGAGCAGTGCTTC
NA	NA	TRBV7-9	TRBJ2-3	CASSDQDTQYF	TGTGCCAGTTCGGACCAAGATACGCAGTATTTT
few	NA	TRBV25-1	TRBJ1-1	CARRGRKAFF	TGTGCCAGGAGGGGTCGCAAAGCTTTCTTT
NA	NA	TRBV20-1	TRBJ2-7	CSATDEGPSPYEQYF	TGCAGCGCTACCGACGAGGGACCCTCTCCCTACGAGCAGTACTTC
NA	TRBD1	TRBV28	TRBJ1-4	CATQGASNEKLFF	TGTGCCACCCAGGGGGCGAGTAATGAAAAACTGTTTTTT
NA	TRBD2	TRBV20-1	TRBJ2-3	CSAQAGGTDTQYF	TGCAGTGCTCAAGCGGGAGGTACAGATACGCAGTATTTT
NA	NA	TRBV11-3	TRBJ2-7	CASSFIQGNEQYF	TGTGCCAGCAGCTTCATACAGGGAAACGAGCAGTACTTC
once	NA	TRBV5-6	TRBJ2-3	CASSQLPSSTDTQYF	TGTGCCAGCAGCCAGCTCCCCTCCTCCACAGATACGCAGTATTTT
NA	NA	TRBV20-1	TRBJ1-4	CSVPKLGVREKLFF	TGCAGTGTTCCTAAACTGGGGGTTCGGGAAAAACTGTTTTTT
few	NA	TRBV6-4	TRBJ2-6	CASSEGETGANVLTF	TGTGCCAGCAGTGAGGGAGAGACTGGGGCCAACGTCCTGACTTTC
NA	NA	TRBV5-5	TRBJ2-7	CASILDYEQYF	TGTGCCAGCATCCTAGATTACGAGCAGTACTTC
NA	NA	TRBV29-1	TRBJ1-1	CSVEDSGEAFF	TGCAGCGTTGAAGACTCGGGGGAAGCTTTCTTT
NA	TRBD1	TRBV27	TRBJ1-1	CASSSIRGDARGEAFF	TGTGCCAGCAGTTCGATCAGGGGGGACGCCAGAGGTGAAGCTTTCTTT
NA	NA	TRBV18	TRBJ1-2	CASSQGGDLYGYTF	TGTGCCAGCTCGCAAGGGGGGGACCTCTATGGCTACACCTTC
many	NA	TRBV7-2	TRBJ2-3	CASSLGQGWTDTQYF	TGTGCCAGCAGCTTAGGGCAGGGGTGGACAGATACGCAGTATTTT
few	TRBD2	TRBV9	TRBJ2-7	CASSVGVAGSYEQYF	TGTGCCAGCAGCGTAGGGGTAGCGGGCTCCTACGAGCAGTACTTC
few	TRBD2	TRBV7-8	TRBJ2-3	CASSLGPTSGGLYSTDTQYF	TGTGCCAGCAGCTTAGGGCCTACTAGCGGGGGTTTATATAGCACAGATACGCAGTATTTT
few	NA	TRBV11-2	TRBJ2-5	CASRKTGKETQYF	TGTGCCAGCAGGAAGACAGGAAAAGAGACCCAGTACTTC
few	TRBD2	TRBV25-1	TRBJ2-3	CASSGTSGGFTDTQYF	TGTGCCAGCAGTGGGACTAGCGGGGGATTCACAGATACGCAGTATTTT
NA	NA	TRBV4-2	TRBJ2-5	CASSQVFGPEGETQYF	TGTGCCAGCAGCCAAGTATTTGGCCCGGAGGGAGAGACCCAGTACTTC
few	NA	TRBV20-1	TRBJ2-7	CSASGRTGTAYEQYF	TGCAGTGCTAGTGGGAGGACAGGCACCGCCTACGAGCAGTACTTC
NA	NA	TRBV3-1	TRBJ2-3	CASSQEWDTQYF	TGTGCCAGCAGCCAAGAATGGGATACGCAGTATTTT
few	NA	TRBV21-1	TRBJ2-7	CASSARTGGLSLRPYEQYF	TGTGCCAGCAGCGCCCGGACAGGGGGCTTATCGTTACGGCCTTACGAGCAGTACTTC
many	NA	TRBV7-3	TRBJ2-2	CASSKNTGELFF	TGTGCCAGCAGCAAGAACACCGGGGAGCTGTTTTTT
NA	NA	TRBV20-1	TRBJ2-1	CSARDMVGLSYNEQFF	TGCAGTGCTAGAGATATGGTCGGCCTCTCCTACAATGAGCAGTTCTTC
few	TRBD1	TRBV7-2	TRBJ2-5	CASSLAGTGLRVQYF	TGTGCCAGCAGCTTGGCCGGGACAGGGTTACGCGTGCAGTACTTC
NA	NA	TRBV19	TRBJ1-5	CASSWEIGQPQHF	TGTGCCAGTAGTTGGGAGATCGGTCAGCCCCAGCATTTT
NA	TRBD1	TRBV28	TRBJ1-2	CASSNSGTGGNYGYTF	TGTGCCAGCAGTAACTCCGGGACAGGGGGCAACTATGGCTACACCTTC
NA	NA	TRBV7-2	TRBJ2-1	CASSLSGPGHNEQFF	TGTGCCAGCAGCTTGTCCGGGCCGGGACACAATGAGCAGTTCTTC
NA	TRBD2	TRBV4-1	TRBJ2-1	CASSPGLAGGRDEQFF	TGCGCCAGCAGCCCAGGACTAGCGGGAGGGCGAGATGAGCAGTTCTTC
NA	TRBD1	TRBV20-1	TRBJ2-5	CSALRGDSQETQYF	TGCAGTGCCCTCCGTGGGGACAGCCAAGAGACCCAGTACTTC
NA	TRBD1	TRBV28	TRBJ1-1	CASSVSRGGSTEAFF	TGTGCCAGCAGTGTCTCCAGGGGGGGGAGCACTGAAGCTTTCTTT
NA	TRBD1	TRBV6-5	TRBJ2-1	CASSNRGRVDVGDEQFF	TGTGCCAGCAGTAACAGGGGGCGAGTCGATGTGGGGGATGAGCAGTTCTTC
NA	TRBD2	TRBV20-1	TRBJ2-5	CSARDHLGLAGPFSETQYF	TGCAGTGCTAGAGATCACCTGGGACTAGCGGGGCCTTTTTCGGAGACCCAGTACTTC
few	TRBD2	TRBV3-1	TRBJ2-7	CASSQGVALAGEEQYF	TGTGCCAGCAGCCAAGGGGTTGCACTAGCGGGAGAAGAGCAGTACTTC
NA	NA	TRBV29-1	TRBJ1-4	CSVWGENEKLFF	TGCAGCGTTTGGGGGGAAAATGAAAAACTGTTTTTT
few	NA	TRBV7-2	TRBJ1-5	CASSVHAVPGRDQPQHF	TGTGCCAGCAGCGTCCACGCTGTTCCGGGGCGCGATCAGCCCCAGCATTTT
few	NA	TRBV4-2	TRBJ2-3	CASSQDRSSSTDTQYF	TGTGCCAGCAGCCAAGATAGGTCGTCTAGCACAGATACGCAGTATTTT
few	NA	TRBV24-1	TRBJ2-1	CATADPSSYNEQFF	TGTGCCACCGCGGACCCAAGCTCCTACAATGAGCAGTTCTTC
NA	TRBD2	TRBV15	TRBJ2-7	CATSRDPGGDYEQYF	TGTGCCACCAGCAGAGACCCGGGGGGGGATTACGAGCAGTACTTC
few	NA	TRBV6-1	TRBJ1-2	CATHIRDGIVANYGYTF	TGTGCCACGCATATCCGGGACGGGATAGTAGCTAACTATGGCTACACCTTC
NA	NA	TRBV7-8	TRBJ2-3	CASSTSFTGTQYF	TGTGCCAGCAGCACCTCTTTCACCGGTACGCAGTATTTT